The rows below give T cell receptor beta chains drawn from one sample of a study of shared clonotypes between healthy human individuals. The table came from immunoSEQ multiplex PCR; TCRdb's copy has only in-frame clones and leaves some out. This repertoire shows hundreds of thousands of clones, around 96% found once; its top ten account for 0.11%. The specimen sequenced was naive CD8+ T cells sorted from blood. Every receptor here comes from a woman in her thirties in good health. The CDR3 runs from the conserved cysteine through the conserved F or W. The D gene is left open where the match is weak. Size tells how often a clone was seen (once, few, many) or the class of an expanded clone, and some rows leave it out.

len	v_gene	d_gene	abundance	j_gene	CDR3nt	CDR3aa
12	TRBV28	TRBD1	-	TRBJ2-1	TGTGCCAGCAGTCCTGGACAGGCCCTCCAGTTCTTC	CASSPGQALQFF
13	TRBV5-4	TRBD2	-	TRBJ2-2	TGTGCCACCCAAAGCGGGAGTACCGGGGAGCTGTTTTTT	CATQSGSTGELFF
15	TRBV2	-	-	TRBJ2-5	TGTGCCAGCAGTGACCCCGACAGTAGCCAAGAGACCCAGTACTTC	CASSDPDSSQETQYF
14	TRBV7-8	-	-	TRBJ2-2	TGTGCCAGCAGCTTAGGGGCCCGAACCGGGGAGCTGTTTTTT	CASSLGARTGELFF
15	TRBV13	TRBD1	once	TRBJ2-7	TGTGCCAGCAGCGGGTGGACAGGGGGTTCCTACGAGCAGTACTTC	CASSGWTGGSYEQYF
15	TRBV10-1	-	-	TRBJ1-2	TGCGCCAGCAGTGAGTTCAAAAGATCGCCCTATGGCTACACCTTC	CASSEFKRSPYGYTF
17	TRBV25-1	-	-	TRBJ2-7	TGTGCCAGCAGTGAAGTACCGAAGGGTCATCAGATTACGCAGCAGTACTTC	CASSEVPKGHQITQQYF
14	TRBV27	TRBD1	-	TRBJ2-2	TGTGCCAGCAGTTCGGGACAGGGGTTCGGGGAGCTGTTTTTT	CASSSGQGFGELFF
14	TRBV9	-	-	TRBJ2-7	TGTGCCAGCAGCGGAGGAGGTGGGGGGTACGAGCAGTACTTC	CASSGGGGGYEQYF
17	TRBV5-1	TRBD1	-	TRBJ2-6	TGCGCCAGCAGCCCCAGGGGGTTAAGCTCTGGGGCCAACGTCCTGACTTTC	CASSPRGLSSGANVLTF
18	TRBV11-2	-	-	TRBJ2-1	TGTGCCAGCAGCTTAAATGGAGCCAGAGGGCGTATGTACAATGAGCAGTTCTTC	CASSLNGARGRMYNEQFF
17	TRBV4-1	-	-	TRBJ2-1	TGCGCCAGCAGCCTCGGGTCGGGGCGGGGTATACACAATGAGCAGTTCTTC	CASSLGSGRGIHNEQFF
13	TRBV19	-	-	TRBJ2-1	TGTGCCAGTAGTCAGAGGTCCTACAATGAGCAGTTCTTC	CASSQRSYNEQFF
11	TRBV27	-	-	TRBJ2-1	TGTGCCAGCAGCGAGGGGACAGAGCAGTTCTTC	CASSEGTEQFF
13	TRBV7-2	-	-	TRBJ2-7	TGTGCCAGCAGCTACTTCCGAGGGTACGAGCAGTACTTC	CASSYFRGYEQYF
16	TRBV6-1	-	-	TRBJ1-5	TGTGCCAGCAGTGAAGATGAAGCTTATCCCAATCAGCCCCAGCATTTT	CASSEDEAYPNQPQHF
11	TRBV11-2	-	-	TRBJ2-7	TGTGCCAGCAGCTCCAGGCTCGAGCAGTACTTC	CASSSRLEQYF
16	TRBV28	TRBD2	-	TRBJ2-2	TGTGCCAGCAGTCGCCCGGGACTAGCGGACACCGGGGAGCTGTTTTTT	CASSRPGLADTGELFF
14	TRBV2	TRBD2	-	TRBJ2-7	TGTGCCAGCAGTGAAAGCGGGGACTCCTACGAGCAGTACTTC	CASSESGDSYEQYF
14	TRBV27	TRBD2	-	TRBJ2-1	TGTGCCAGCAGTCAGGGACTAGCGGGAGGCGAGCAGTTCTTC	CASSQGLAGGEQFF
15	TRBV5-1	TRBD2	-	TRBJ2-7	TGCGCCAGCAGCTTTTTAGCGGGAAGTCTTTACGAGCAGTACTTC	CASSFLAGSLYEQYF
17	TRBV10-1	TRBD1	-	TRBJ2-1	TGCGCCAGCAGTGGGGAGAGGGACAGTATCTCCTACAATGAGCAGTTCTTC	CASSGERDSISYNEQFF
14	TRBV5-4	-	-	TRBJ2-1	TGTGCCAGCAGCTCAGTTTCGCGAGGCCATGAGCAGTTCTTC	CASSSVSRGHEQFF
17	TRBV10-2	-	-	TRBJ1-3	TGCGCCAGCACTAGACTCGGACCGTTCGGCTCTGGAAACACCATATATTTT	CASTRLGPFGSGNTIYF
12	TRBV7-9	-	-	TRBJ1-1	TGTGCCAGCTTACCCGCAGGGGCTGAAGCTTTCTTT	CASLPAGAEAFF
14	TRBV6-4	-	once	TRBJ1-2	TGTGCCAGCAGTGACGGGTATGGGAACTATGGCTACACCTTC	CASSDGYGNYGYTF
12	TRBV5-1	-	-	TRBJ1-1	TGCGCCAGCAGCTTGGGCAGGGATGAAGCTTTCTTT	CASSLGRDEAFF
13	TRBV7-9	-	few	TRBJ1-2	TGTGCCAGCAGCTTGGGGCGAGGAGATGGCTACACCTTC	CASSLGRGDGYTF
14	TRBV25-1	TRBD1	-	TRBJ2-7	TGTGCCAGCGGGAGGGACAGGGGGGGCAACGAGCAGTACTTC	CASGRDRGGNEQYF
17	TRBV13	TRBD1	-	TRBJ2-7	TGTGCCAGCAGCTCCGGCCCCCCGGGACAGGGAACGAACGAGCAGTACTTC	CASSSGPPGQGTNEQYF
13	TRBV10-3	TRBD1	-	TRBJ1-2	TGTGCCATCAGTGAGGGGACAGGGGATGGCTACACCTTC	CAISEGTGDGYTF
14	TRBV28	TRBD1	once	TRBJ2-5	TGTGCCAGCACCTTGGACAGGGTGGAAGAGACCCAGTACTTC	CASTLDRVEETQYF
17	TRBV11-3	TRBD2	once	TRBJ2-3	TGTGCCAGCAGCTTAGGTATGGGACTAGCCGGGACAGATACGCAGTATTTT	CASSLGMGLAGTDTQYF
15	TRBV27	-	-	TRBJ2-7	TGTGCCAGCAACCCCGTAGGGGTTCCAATGAACGAGCAGTACTTC	CASNPVGVPMNEQYF
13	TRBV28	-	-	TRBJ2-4	TGTGCCAGCCGGGACCTAGCCAAAAACATTCAGTACTTC	CASRDLAKNIQYF
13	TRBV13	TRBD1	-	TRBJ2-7	TGTGCCAGCAGCTGGGACAGGGGTTCCGAGCAGTACTTC	CASSWDRGSEQYF
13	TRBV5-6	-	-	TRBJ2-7	TGTGCCAGCAGCTTTGAAGACGTCTACGAGCAGTACTTC	CASSFEDVYEQYF
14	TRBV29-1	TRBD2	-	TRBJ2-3	TGCAGCGTTGCACTAGCGGCAAGCACAGATACGCAGTATTTT	CSVALAASTDTQYF
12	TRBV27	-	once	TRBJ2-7	TGTGCCAGCAGTCCCGGGGCAGGGGACCAGTACTTC	CASSPGAGDQYF
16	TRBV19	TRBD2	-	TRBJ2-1	TGTGCCAGTAGTATCGGTTTCAGCGGGAGTTACAATGAGCAGTTCTTC	CASSIGFSGSYNEQFF
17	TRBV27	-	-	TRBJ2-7	TGTGCCAGCAGCTACAGGGTTACGGGACTCAGTATGTACGAGCAGTACTTC	CASSYRVTGLSMYEQYF
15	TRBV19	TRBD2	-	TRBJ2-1	TGTGCCAGTAGTGTATGGGCGGGAGCTCCCGATGAGCAGTTCTTC	CASSVWAGAPDEQFF